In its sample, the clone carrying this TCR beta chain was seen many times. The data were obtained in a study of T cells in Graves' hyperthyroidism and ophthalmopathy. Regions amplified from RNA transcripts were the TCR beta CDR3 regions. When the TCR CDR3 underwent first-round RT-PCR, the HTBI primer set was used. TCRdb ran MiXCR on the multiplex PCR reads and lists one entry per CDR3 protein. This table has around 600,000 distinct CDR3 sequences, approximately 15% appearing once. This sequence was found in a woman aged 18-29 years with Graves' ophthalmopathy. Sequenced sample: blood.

DNA of the CDR3: TGCGCCAGCAGTGCAAACAGGGTGTCGGGCAATGAGCAGTTCTTC. Encoded protein: CASSANRVSGNEQFF. The chain links TRBV10-2 to TRBJ2-1, with a tentative D call TRBD1 (6 bases). This CDR3 has 15 amino acids. Germline CDR1 and CDR2: WSHSY and SAAADI. V shed 4 bases and J shed 6 bases, with 16 bases lying between them.